Presented here are 17 T cell receptor beta chains from one specimen sequenced in a study of shared clonotypes between healthy human individuals. Assay used: immunoSEQ multiplex PCR; TCRdb lists only in-frame clones, some missing. The sample contains roughly 2.2 million clones, 85% to 95% of which appear only once. The sample comprised naive CD4+ T cells from PBMCs. Subset described: CD45RA+ positively selected. These receptor sequences come from a man between 18 and 35 years old in good health. Some clones in this sample may be carry-over from other donors' samples.

The chain uses TRBV6-5 and TRBJ2-7; TRBD2 aligns across 8 bases. CDR3 size: 14 residues. Germline CDR1 reads MNHEY; CDR2 reads SVGAGI. V lost 3 bases to trimming and J lost 8 bases; unmatched junction nucleotides: 9. The CDR3 coding sequence is TGTGCCAGCAGTTATTCAGCGGGAGTGGGGAAGCAGTACTTC. This encodes CASSYSAGVGKQYF.

The CDR3: CASSLGVPLFF. The CDR3 bases are TGTGCCAGCAGCTTGGGAGTCCCACTGTTTTTT. The chain recombines TRBV5-8 with TRBJ1-4, with no clear D. With 0 bases removed from V and 13 bases from J, the gap between germline ends came to 7 bases. Per the germline V gene, CDR1 is SGHTS and CDR2 is YDEGEE. The CDR3 loop spans 11 amino acids.

This clone was counted once. The chain has TRBV7-2 and TRBJ2-7; possibly TRBD1 for D (5 bases). CDR1 and CDR2 (germline): SGHTA, FQGNSA. V shed 0 bases and J shed 2 bases, with 11 bases lying between them. The CDR3 loop spans 15 amino acids. The CDR3 DNA is TGTGCCAGCAGCTTAGCGGCCAGGACAACCTACGAGCAGTACTTC. Protein product: CASSLAARTTYEQYF.

This chain joins TRBV7-3 and TRBJ2-2, with a weak D call TRBD2 (6 bases). This CDR3 has 13 amino acids. From germline, CDR1 is SGHTA and CDR2 FQGTGA. Trimming left V 5 bases short and J 6 bases short, with 10 bases between. DNA for the CDR3: TGTGCCAGCAGCGCTTCTAGCGCCGGGGAGCTGTTTTTT. It specifies CASSASSAGELFF.

V usage is TRBV25-1 and J usage is TRBJ2-7, with D tentatively TRBD1 (6 bases). The CDR3 is 15 amino acids. The V and J ends lost 10 bases and 0 bases respectively, with 19 bases between them. Germline lookup yields CDR1 MGHDK and CDR2 SYGVNS. The CDR3: CANQGPPRGSYEQYF. The CDR3 DNA follows: TGTGCCAATCAAGGGCCCCCCAGGGGCTCCTACGAGCAGTACTTC.

This rearrangement joins TRBV7-2 to TRBJ2-3; 9 nucleotides agree with TRBD2. CDR3 length: 17 residues. Per germline, CDR1 SGHTA and CDR2 FQGNSA. V lost 1 base, J lost 2 bases, and 7 bases stayed unmatched. CDR3 sequence reads: CASSLVELAGNTDTQYF. CDR3 bases: TGTGCCAGCAGCTTAGTAGAGCTAGCGGGAAACACAGATACGCAGTATTTT.

The chain combines TRBV30 with TRBJ2-1; D possibly corresponds to TRBD2 (6 bases). Germline V lookup: CDR1 GTSNPN, CDR2 SVGIG (reference sequence). This CDR3 comprises 11 residues. Trimming stripped 1 base from V and 11 bases from J, with 9 bases between. The CDR3 region has the DNA TGTGCCTGGAGTGCTAGCGATAAGCAGTTCTTC. It translates to CAWSASDKQFF.

J is TRBJ2-1 and V is TRBV18, with 7 positions matching TRBD2. This CDR3 has 18 amino acids. Germline CDR1 and CDR2: KGHSH and LQKENI. The V and J ends lost 5 bases and 0 bases, in that order; junction bases with no gene match: 13. As DNA, the CDR3 is TGTGCCAGCTCAGCAGACAGCGGGGTCGGTAACTCCTACAATGAGCAGTTCTTC. Translated, it gives CASSADSGVGNSYNEQFF.

This chain joins TRBV5-1 and TRBJ2-7; no reliable D call. This CDR3 spans 13 amino acids. Trimming shortened V by 8 bases and J by 6 bases, and 18 bases separated the two germline ends. Germline-derived CDR1 and CDR2 are SGHRS and YFSETQ. This chain's CDR3 is CASARNPPSEQYF. CDR3 nucleotides: TGCGCCAGTGCACGGAACCCTCCGTCCGAGCAGTACTTC.

This sequence joins TRBV7-6 and TRBJ2-7, with D maybe TRBD1 (6 bases). The CDR3 is 15 amino acids. V shed 1 base and J shed 7 bases, with 17 bases lying between them. Per germline, CDR1 SGHVS and CDR2 FNYEAQ. CDR3 DNA sequence: TGTGCCAGCAGCTTAGTTTCGGCCAGGGGATCTGAGCAGTACTTC. The encoded protein is CASSLVSARGSEQYF.

The gene calls are TRBV4-2 and TRBJ1-3; D is unclear. Looked up from germline, CDR1 is LGHNA and CDR2 is YNFKEQ. The CDR3 length is 16 residues. V was shortened by 0 bases and J by 0 bases, with 9 bases between the two germline ends. CDR3 nucleotides: TGTGCCAGCAGCCAAGATGGTTGGACCTCTGGAAACACCATATATTTT. Protein product: CASSQDGWTSGNTIYF.

This clone was seen only once. The chain couples TRBV29-1 to TRBJ2-5; D possibly corresponds to TRBD1 (6 bases). With 4 bases removed from V and 4 bases from J, the gap between germline ends came to 10 bases. The germline gives CDR1 SQVTM, CDR2 ANQGSEA. The CDR3 loop spans 12 amino acids. Here the CDR3 reads CSVGDNLETQYF. The CDR3 DNA is TGCAGCGTTGGGGACAATTTAGAGACCCAGTACTTC.

The genes are TRBV7-9 and TRBJ2-7; D ambiguous. Germline CDR1 reads SEHNR; CDR2 reads FQNEAQ (reference sequence). Trimming shortened V by 5 bases and J by 0 bases, and 11 bases separated the two germline ends. The CDR3 is 14 residues long. CDR3 DNA sequence: TGTGCCAGCAGCCCTCGAGTTGACTCCTACGAGCAGTACTTC. Its protein product is CASSPRVDSYEQYF.

The rearrangement links TRBV6-1 to TRBJ2-1, with a tentative D call TRBD1 (6 bases). V lost 2 bases and J 8 bases, leaving 13 bases between the germline ends. The CDR3 contains 14 residues. CDR1 and CDR2 (germline): MNHNS, SASEGT. CDR3 bases: TGTGCCAGCAGTGAACAACAGGGCCTGGATGAGCAGTTCTTC. Amino acids: CASSEQQGLDEQFF.

The chain employs TRBV7-2 and TRBJ2-1; no reliable D call. The CDR3 totals 14 residues. Germline values: CDR1 SGHTA, CDR2 FQGNSA. Trimming took off 1 base at V and 6 bases at J, with 10 bases between the two ends. CDR3 sequence: CASSLERVSNEQFF. CDR3 DNA sequence: TGTGCCAGCAGCTTAGAAAGGGTCTCCAATGAGCAGTTCTTC.

V is TRBV6-5 and J is TRBJ1-2, with D unresolved. V gave up 2 bases and J gave up 4 bases, with 11 bases separating them. The germline V gene has CDR1 MNHEY and CDR2 SVGAGI. The CDR3 is 14 residues long. The CDR3 DNA reads TGTGCCAGCAGTTACGGGAGGGCTACCTATGGCTACACCTTC. Its translation: CASSYGRATYGYTF.

The chain uses TRBV28 and TRBJ2-5, with a weak D call TRBD1 (6 bases). The germline CDR1 and CDR2 sequences are MDHEN and SYDVKM. CDR3 length: 14 residues. V gave up 10 bases and J gave up 7 bases, with 22 bases separating them. The CDR3 bases are TGTGCCACCCTTACAGGGACCAGAAGAGGGACCCAGTACTTC. Translated: CATLTGTRRGTQYF.